This T cell receptor beta chain was identified in a study of blood T cell repertoires in COVID-19. The wider study: Researchers got acute and convalescent COVID-19 samples from the United States, Italy and Spain.

Across 24 US areas, participants ranged in age from roughly 18 to 95 years. Cohorts were assigned according to the clinical history that participants reported. Germline CDR1 MDHEN, CDR2 SYDVKM. V lost 6 bases and J lost 4; bases outside the gene matches: 6. CDR3 length: 17 amino acids. Original methodology: Reference gene primer amplification in the assay estimated nucleated cell counts. Sequencing used immunoSEQ multiplex PCR; TCRdb keeps in-frame clones, though not all of them. V and J calls and clone size are copied from that table; D and trimming were computed from the DNA. The sample gives 200,000 to 300,000 clones, 88% of which show up once; around 1.2% is in the top ten.

This sequence joins TRBV28 and TRBJ2-2, with 15 nucleotides matching TRBD2. Material: PBMCs or T cells enriched from blood (not recorded which). The receptor was derived from a woman aged 40 to 49 with acute COVID-19. CDR3 sequence: CASRGLAGGPSTGELFF. CDR3 nucleotide sequence: TGTGCCAGCAGAGGACTAGCGGGAGGGCCGAGCACCGGGGAGCTGTTTTTT.